A selection of T cell receptor beta chains follows, all from one sample in a study of identifying expanded T cells in peripheral blood. Clones were sequenced by immunoSEQ multiplex PCR, and TCRdb holds only the in-frame ones, with some missing. The sample consists of 84,000 or so clones, approximately 90% of them appearing once. Material: blood. The origin of the receptors is a person aged 18 to 70 in good health. Each CDR3 is given with its conserved first and last residue. Each record gives: clone size, D gene, J gene, V gene, CDR3 DNA, CDR3 protein. A D gene is named only where the DNA matches it firmly. Clone size is shown for a subset of rows, as once, few, many or a class of expanded clone.

clone_size: NA; d_call: TRBD1; j_call: TRBJ1-6; v_call: TRBV5-4; cdr3_nt: TGTGCCAGCAGCTCACCGGGACAGGGGTTTAATTCACCCCTCCACTTT; cdr3_aa: CASSSPGQGFNSPLHF
clone_size: NA; d_call: NA; j_call: TRBJ1-1; v_call: TRBV4-2; cdr3_nt: TGTGCCAGCAGCCAAGGTCGCCCAGGGATCCCCACTGAAGCTTTCTTT; cdr3_aa: CASSQGRPGIPTEAFF
clone_size: NA; d_call: NA; j_call: TRBJ2-2; v_call: TRBV5-4; cdr3_nt: TGTGCCAGCAGCTCCGCTAGCTACACCGGGGAGCTGTTTTTT; cdr3_aa: CASSSASYTGELFF
clone_size: NA; d_call: NA; j_call: TRBJ2-1; v_call: TRBV11-3; cdr3_nt: TGTGCCAGCAGCAGTACGGGACGGCAAATCTCCTACAATGAGCAGTTCTTC; cdr3_aa: CASSSTGRQISYNEQFF
clone_size: once; d_call: NA; j_call: TRBJ1-2; v_call: TRBV10-3; cdr3_nt: TGTGCCATCAGTGAGGCATCGGGAGGGCTTTATGGCTACACCTTC; cdr3_aa: CAISEASGGLYGYTF
clone_size: NA; d_call: NA; j_call: TRBJ2-7; v_call: TRBV5-4; cdr3_nt: TGTGCCAGCAGCTTGAACGAGCAGTACTTC; cdr3_aa: CASSLNEQYF
clone_size: NA; d_call: NA; j_call: TRBJ1-6; v_call: TRBV2; cdr3_nt: TGTGCCAGCGGAGGCCGAAGCTCCTATAATTCACCCCTCCACTTT; cdr3_aa: CASGGRSSYNSPLHF
clone_size: NA; d_call: NA; j_call: TRBJ1-1; v_call: TRBV11-2; cdr3_nt: TGTGCCAGCAGCCACAACCCGGGGGCGAACACTGAAGCTTTCTTT; cdr3_aa: CASSHNPGANTEAFF
clone_size: once; d_call: NA; j_call: TRBJ2-3; v_call: TRBV14; cdr3_nt: TGTGCCAGCAGCCAAGACGGGAGTGTAACAGATACGCAGTATTTT; cdr3_aa: CASSQDGSVTDTQYF
clone_size: NA; d_call: NA; j_call: TRBJ1-1; v_call: TRBV14; cdr3_nt: TGTGCCAGCAGCCGCCAGACAGTGAGGAACACTGAAGCTTTCTTT; cdr3_aa: CASSRQTVRNTEAFF
clone_size: NA; d_call: NA; j_call: TRBJ2-4; v_call: TRBV19; cdr3_nt: TGTGCCAGTAGTCCAACAGGATTAGCCAAAAACATTCAGTACTTC; cdr3_aa: CASSPTGLAKNIQYF
clone_size: once; d_call: NA; j_call: TRBJ2-7; v_call: TRBV10-1; cdr3_nt: TGCGCCAGCAGTGTGGGACACCTTGACTACGAGCAGTACTTC; cdr3_aa: CASSVGHLDYEQYF
clone_size: NA; d_call: NA; j_call: TRBJ1-5; v_call: TRBV27; cdr3_nt: TGTGCCAGCAGTCCTTACCATTCAGGGAAGAGCAATCAGCCCCAGCATTTT; cdr3_aa: CASSPYHSGKSNQPQHF
clone_size: NA; d_call: NA; j_call: TRBJ2-6; v_call: TRBV7-2; cdr3_nt: TGTGCCAGCAGCCCCGGGCTTTCGAGGGCCAACGTCCTGACTTTC; cdr3_aa: CASSPGLSRANVLTF
clone_size: NA; d_call: TRBD2; j_call: TRBJ2-7; v_call: TRBV11-3; cdr3_nt: TGTGCCAGCAAACCCGGGACTAGCATTGACTACGAGCAGTACTTC; cdr3_aa: CASKPGTSIDYEQYF
clone_size: NA; d_call: NA; j_call: TRBJ2-7; v_call: TRBV7-7; cdr3_nt: TGTGCCAGCAGCTTAGACATAGGGGCCCGCGAGCAGTACTTC; cdr3_aa: CASSLDIGAREQYF
clone_size: NA; d_call: TRBD2; j_call: TRBJ2-1; v_call: TRBV5-4; cdr3_nt: TGTGCCAGCAGCTTGCGTCGTGGACTAGGTGACGAGCAGTTCTTC; cdr3_aa: CASSLRRGLGDEQFF
clone_size: NA; d_call: TRBD2; j_call: TRBJ2-1; v_call: TRBV6-1; cdr3_nt: TGTGCCAGCAGTGAAGTAGGGAGGGTTTACAATGAGCAGTTCTTC; cdr3_aa: CASSEVGRVYNEQFF
clone_size: NA; d_call: NA; j_call: TRBJ1-5; v_call: TRBV5-1; cdr3_nt: TGCGCCAGCAGCTTGGCGGGGGCAGGGCAGCCCCAGCATTTT; cdr3_aa: CASSLAGAGQPQHF
clone_size: NA; d_call: NA; j_call: TRBJ1-1; v_call: TRBV13; cdr3_nt: TGTGCCAGCAGCCCCCGGGGGGGGGAAACTGAAGCTTTCTTT; cdr3_aa: CASSPRGGETEAFF